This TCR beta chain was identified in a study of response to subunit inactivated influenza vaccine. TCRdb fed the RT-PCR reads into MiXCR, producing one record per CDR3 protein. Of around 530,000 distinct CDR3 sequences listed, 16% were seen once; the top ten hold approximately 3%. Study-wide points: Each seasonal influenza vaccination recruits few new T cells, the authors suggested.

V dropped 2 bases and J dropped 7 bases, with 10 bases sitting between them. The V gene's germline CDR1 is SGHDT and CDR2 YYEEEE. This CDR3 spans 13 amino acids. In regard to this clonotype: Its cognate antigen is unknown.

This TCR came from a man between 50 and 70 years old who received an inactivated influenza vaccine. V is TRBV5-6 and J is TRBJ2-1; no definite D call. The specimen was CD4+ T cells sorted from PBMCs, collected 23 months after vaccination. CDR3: CASSFLTVNEQFF. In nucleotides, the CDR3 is TGTGCCAGCAGCTTTTTAACAGTAAATGAGCAGTTCTTC.